The 18 T cell receptor beta chains reported below all come from one sample, sequenced in a study of blood T cell repertoires in COVID-19. The assay was immunoSEQ multiplex PCR, and TCRdb's table has in-frame clones only and misses some. The data contain 60,000 or so clones, roughly 68% of them singletons. The sequenced sample consisted of peripheral blood. These receptors all come from a woman older than 75 with acute or convalescent COVID-19.

The rearrangement joins TRBV12-3 or TRBV12-4 to TRBJ2-3; D not resolved. V gave up 7 bases and J gave up 4 bases, with 6 bases separating them. The CDR3 consists of 11 residues. CDR3 amino acids: CASTVADTQYF. Here the CDR3 DNA reads TGTGCCAGCACGGTGGCAGATACGCAGTATTTT.

CDR3 sequence (DNA): TGTGCCAGCAGCTTAGCGCCTAGCGGGAGATCAGATACGCAGTATTTT. Amino acids: CASSLAPSGRSDTQYF. V gene TRBV7-9 combines with J gene TRBJ2-3; 10 bases are a match to TRBD2. Germline V gives CDR1 SEHNR, CDR2 FQNEAQ (reference sequence). The CDR3 is made up of 16 amino acids. Losses at the gene ends were 0 bases for V and 4 bases for J; bases not matched to a gene: 4.

The rearrangement uses TRBV6-6 and TRBJ2-2; TRBD1 aligns across 7 bases. This CDR3 is 15 amino acids long. CDR1 MNHNY and CDR2 SVGAGI come from the germline V gene (reference sequence). With V trimmed by 4 bases and J by 1 base, 3 bases remained unmatched. This CDR3 reads CASSSNRGNTGELFF. The CDR3 nucleotides are TGTGCCAGCAGTTCAAACAGGGGGAACACCGGGGAGCTGTTTTTT.

This clone showed up just once. CDR3 DNA sequence: TGTGCCACCAGTGACACAGGGCGTAGTCAAGATACGCAGTATTTT. It is translated as CATSDTGRSQDTQYF. The chain employs TRBV24-1 and TRBJ2-3, with D perhaps matching TRBD1 (6 bases). Germline V CDR1 and CDR2: KGHDR, SFDVKD. Trimming took off 4 bases at V and 5 bases at J, with 15 bases between the two ends. The CDR3 is made up of 15 amino acids.

The chain recombines TRBV6-2 or TRBV6-3 with TRBJ2-1; weak D call: TRBD2 (6 bases). V was shortened by 2 bases and J by 5 bases, with 16 bases between the two germline ends. Germline CDR1 reads MNHEY; CDR2 reads SVGEGT. CDR3 length equals 16 residues. As DNA, the CDR3 is TGTGCCAGCAGTTACCACGGCGGGACCCGGGACAATGAGCAGTTCTTC. Its protein product is CASSYHGGTRDNEQFF.

The gene calls are TRBV19 and TRBJ1-2; D unclear. Trimming pared 10 bases from V and 1 base from J, leaving 10 bases between. Per the germline V gene, CDR1 is LNHDA and CDR2 is SQIVND (reference sequence). The CDR3 has 12 residues. Written as DNA, the CDR3 is TGTGCCACCCGAGGAGTTAACTATGGCTACACCTTC. Residues: CATRGVNYGYTF.

For this clone: A read error may account for a junction end that differs from germline. The chain recombines TRBV7-7 with TRBJ2-1; D might be TRBD2 (6 bases). The germline V gene encodes CDR1 SSHAT and CDR2 FNYEAQ (reference sequence). The CDR3 runs 14 residues. CDR3 sequence (DNA): TGTGCTAGCAGCTTAGCTACCGGGAGTTATGAGCAGTTCTTC. Translated, it gives CASSLATGSYEQFF.

The gene calls are TRBV5-5 and TRBJ2-1, with TRBD2 matching over 10 bases. Germline V lookup: CDR1 SGHKS, CDR2 YYEKEE (reference sequence). V lost 2 bases and J lost 1; bases outside the gene matches: 12. There are 19 residues in the CDR3. The CDR3 protein is CASSLRSGRAEGSYNEQFF. The CDR3 nucleotides read TGTGCCAGCAGCTTAAGGAGCGGGAGGGCAGAGGGGTCCTACAATGAGCAGTTCTTC.

This chain joins TRBV6-2 or TRBV6-3 and TRBJ1-2, with a possible D match to TRBD1 (6 bases). The germline V and J ends were trimmed by 2 bases and 3 bases, with 10 bases remaining between them. Germline V gene sequence: CDR1 MNHEY, CDR2 SVGEGT. The CDR3 runs to 14 residues. The CDR3 region is CASSYAPGDYGYTF. CDR3 nucleotide sequence: TGTGCCAGCAGTTACGCGCCAGGGGACTATGGCTACACCTTC.

This chain links TRBV3-1 (or the pseudogene TRBV3-2) with TRBJ1-5, with a possible D match to TRBD1 (5 bases). Germline CDR1 LGHDT, CDR2 YNNKEL (reference sequence). Trimming took off 1 base at V and 9 bases at J, with 13 bases between the two ends. This CDR3 has 14 residues. CDR3 nucleotide sequence: TGTGCCAGCAGCCAAGGAAGGGGTTCACCGCCCCAGCATTTT. Translation: CASSQGRGSPPQHF.

This clone occurred a few times. The V and J genes are TRBV7-8 and TRBJ2-7; TRBD2 agrees at 10 bases. Germline-derived CDR1 and CDR2 are SGHVS and FQNEAQ. V shed 2 bases, J shed 0 bases, and the junction held 4 bases outside the gene matches. The CDR3 is made up of 16 amino acids. The CDR3 region is CASSLSGTSVSYEQYF. In DNA, the CDR3 is TGTGCCAGCAGCTTATCCGGGACTAGCGTCTCCTACGAGCAGTACTTC.

V gene TRBV30 combines with J gene TRBJ2-5, with D perhaps matching TRBD1 (5 bases). Germline loops: CDR1 GTSNPN, CDR2 SVGIG (reference sequence). The V gene lost 6 bases and the J gene lost 5 bases, with 10 bases spanning the gap. This CDR3 comprises 11 residues. CDR3 protein: CACRGRETQYF. The CDR3 DNA follows: TGTGCCTGTAGGGGAAGGGAGACCCAGTACTTC.

The V call is TRBV2, the J call TRBJ1-6, with D hard to call. Deletions cut 11 bases from V and 8 bases from J, with 25 bases between. Germline CDR1 and CDR2: SNHLY and FYNNEI. CDR3 length: 16 residues. The CDR3 spells CAGGEAYPTRYSPLHF. CDR3 in DNA: TGTGCCGGAGGAGAGGCATACCCAACAAGATATTCACCCCTCCACTTT.

The V and J genes are TRBV28 and TRBJ2-7; a possible D gene is TRBD2 (5 bases). Germline V gives CDR1 MDHEN, CDR2 SYDVKM. The CDR3 runs 14 residues. Trimming pared 8 bases from V and 1 base from J, leaving 15 bases between. The CDR3 coding sequence is TGTGCCAGCCTTCCCGGGTCGGGGTCCTACGAGCAGTACTTC. It specifies CASLPGSGSYEQYF.

A few counts support this clone. This chain connects TRBV30 to TRBJ1-6, with TRBD1 matching over 8 bases. The CDR3 extends over 14 amino acids. The V and J ends lost 2 bases and 8 bases, in that order; junction bases with no gene match: 5. Germline V gene lookup returns CDR1 GTSNPN and CDR2 SVGIG (reference sequence). CDR3 sequence: CAWSLGTGDSPLHF. Here the CDR3 DNA reads TGTGCCTGGAGTCTCGGGACAGGAGATTCACCCCTCCACTTT.

The chain combines TRBV10-3 with TRBJ2-4; 13 nucleotides line up with TRBD2. Trimming at V came to 2 bases and at J to 2 bases, leaving 6 bases not matched to a gene. Germline-derived CDR1 and CDR2 are ENHRY and SYGVKD. The CDR3 runs to 18 residues. The CDR3 nucleotides read TGTGCCATCAGTGAGGGACTAGCGGGAGAGCAATCCAAAAACATTCAGTACTTC. Translating it yields CAISEGLAGEQSKNIQYF.

This chain uses TRBV5-1 with TRBJ2-3; TRBD1 agrees at 11 bases. Germline lookup yields CDR1 SGHRS and CDR2 YFSETQ. The ends lost 0 bases at V and 1 base at J; junction bases unmatched: 1. The CDR3 length is 16 residues. CDR3 protein: CASSLGTGGGTDTQYF. CDR3 DNA sequence: TGCGCCAGCAGCTTGGGGACAGGGGGCGGCACAGATACGCAGTATTTT.

The sample holds a few counts of this clone. The CDR3 loop reads CASSWRGSGRAPGFF. The CDR3 bases are TGTGCCAGCAGCTGGCGGGGTAGCGGGAGGGCCCCAGGCTTCTTC. The chain links TRBV5-4 to TRBJ2-1, with 11 positions matching TRBD2. The CDR3 runs to 15 residues. J was trimmed by 16 bases and V by 3 bases; bases with no gene match: 15. Germline V CDR1 and CDR2: SGHNT, YYREEE (reference sequence).